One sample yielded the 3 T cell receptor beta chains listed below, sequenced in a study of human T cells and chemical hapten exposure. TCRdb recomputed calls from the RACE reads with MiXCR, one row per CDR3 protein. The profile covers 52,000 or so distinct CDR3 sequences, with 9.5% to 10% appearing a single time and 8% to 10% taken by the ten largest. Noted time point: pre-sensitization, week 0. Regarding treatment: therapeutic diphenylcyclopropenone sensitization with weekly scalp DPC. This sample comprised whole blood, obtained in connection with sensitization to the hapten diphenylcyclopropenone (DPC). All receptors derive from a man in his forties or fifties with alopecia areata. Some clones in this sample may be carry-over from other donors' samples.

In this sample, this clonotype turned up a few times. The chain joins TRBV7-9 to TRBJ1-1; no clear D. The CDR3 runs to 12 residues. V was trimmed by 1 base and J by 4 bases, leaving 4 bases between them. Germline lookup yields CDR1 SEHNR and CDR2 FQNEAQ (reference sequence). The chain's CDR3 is CASSLGLTEAFF. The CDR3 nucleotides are TGTGCCAGCAGCTTAGGACTCACTGAAGCTTTCTTT.

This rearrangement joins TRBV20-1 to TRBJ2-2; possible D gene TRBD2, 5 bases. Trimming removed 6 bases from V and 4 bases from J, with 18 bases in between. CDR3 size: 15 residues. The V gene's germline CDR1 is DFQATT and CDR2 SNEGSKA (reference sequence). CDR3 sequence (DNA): TGCAGTGCCCCCAGAGGAGGTTGGAGCACCGGGGAGCTGTTTTTT. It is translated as CSAPRGGWSTGELFF.

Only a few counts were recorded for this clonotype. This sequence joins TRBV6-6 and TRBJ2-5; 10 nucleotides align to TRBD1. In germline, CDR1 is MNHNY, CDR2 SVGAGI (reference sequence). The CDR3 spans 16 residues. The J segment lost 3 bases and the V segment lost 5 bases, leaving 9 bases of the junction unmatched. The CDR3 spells CASSSGTGVEEETQYF. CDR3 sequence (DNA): TGTGCCAGCAGTAGCGGGACAGGGGTGGAGGAAGAGACCCAGTACTTC.